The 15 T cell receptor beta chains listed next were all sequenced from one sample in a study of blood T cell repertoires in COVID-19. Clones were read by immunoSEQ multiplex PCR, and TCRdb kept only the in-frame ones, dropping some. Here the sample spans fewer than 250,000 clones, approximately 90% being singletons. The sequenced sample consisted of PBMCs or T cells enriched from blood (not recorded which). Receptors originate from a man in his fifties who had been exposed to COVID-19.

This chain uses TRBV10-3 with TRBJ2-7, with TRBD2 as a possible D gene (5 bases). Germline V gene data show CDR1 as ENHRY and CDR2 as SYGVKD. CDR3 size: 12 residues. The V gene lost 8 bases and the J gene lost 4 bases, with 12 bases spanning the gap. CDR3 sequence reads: CAIGWSGYEQYF. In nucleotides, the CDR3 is TGTGCCATCGGGTGGAGCGGATACGAGCAGTACTTC.

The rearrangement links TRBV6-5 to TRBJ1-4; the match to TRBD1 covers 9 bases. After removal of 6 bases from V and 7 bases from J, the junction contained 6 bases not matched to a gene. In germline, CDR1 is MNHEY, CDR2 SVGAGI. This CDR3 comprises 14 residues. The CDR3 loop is CASSHRQGGEKLFF. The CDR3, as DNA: TGTGCCAGCAGCCATAGACAGGGGGGTGAAAAACTGTTTTTT.

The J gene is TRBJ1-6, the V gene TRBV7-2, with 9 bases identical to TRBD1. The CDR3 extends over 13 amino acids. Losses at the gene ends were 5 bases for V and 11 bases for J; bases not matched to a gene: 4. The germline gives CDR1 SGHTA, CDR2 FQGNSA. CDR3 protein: CASSQRQGAPLHF. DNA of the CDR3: TGTGCCAGCAGCCAACGACAGGGGGCACCCCTCCACTTT.

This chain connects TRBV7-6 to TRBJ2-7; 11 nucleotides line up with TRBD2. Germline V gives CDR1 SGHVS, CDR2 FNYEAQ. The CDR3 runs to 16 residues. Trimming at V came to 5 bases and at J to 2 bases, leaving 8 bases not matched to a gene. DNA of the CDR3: TGTGCCAGCAGCCCTAGGGGGGGACTAGCGGCCTACGAGCAGTACGTC. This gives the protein CASSPRGGLAAYEQYV.

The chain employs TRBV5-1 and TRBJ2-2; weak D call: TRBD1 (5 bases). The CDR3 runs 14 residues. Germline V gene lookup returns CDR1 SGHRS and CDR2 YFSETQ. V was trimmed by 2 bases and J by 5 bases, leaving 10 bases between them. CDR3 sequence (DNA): TGCGCCAGCAGCTTCGGTAGGGGAACCGGGGAGCTGTTTTTT. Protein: CASSFGRGTGELFF.

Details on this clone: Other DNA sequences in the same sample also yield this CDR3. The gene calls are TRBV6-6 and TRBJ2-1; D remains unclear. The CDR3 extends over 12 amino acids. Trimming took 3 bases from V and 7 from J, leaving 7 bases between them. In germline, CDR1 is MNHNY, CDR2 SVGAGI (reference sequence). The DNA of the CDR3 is TGTGCCAGCAGTTATTCTCTGAATGAGCAGTTCTTC. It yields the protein CASSYSLNEQFF.

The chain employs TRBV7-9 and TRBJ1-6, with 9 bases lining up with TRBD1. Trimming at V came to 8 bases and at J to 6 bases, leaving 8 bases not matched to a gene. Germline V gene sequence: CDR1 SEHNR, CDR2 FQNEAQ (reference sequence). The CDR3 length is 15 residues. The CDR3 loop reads CASRRDREFNSPLHF. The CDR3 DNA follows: TGTGCCAGCCGCCGGGACAGGGAGTTTAATTCACCCCTCCACTTT.

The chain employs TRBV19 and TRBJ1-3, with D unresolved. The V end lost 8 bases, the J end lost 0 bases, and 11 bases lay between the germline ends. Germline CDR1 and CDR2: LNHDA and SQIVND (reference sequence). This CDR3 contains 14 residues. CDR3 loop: CASQGGSSGNTIYF. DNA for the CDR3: TGTGCCAGTCAAGGAGGCAGCTCTGGAAACACCATATATTTT.

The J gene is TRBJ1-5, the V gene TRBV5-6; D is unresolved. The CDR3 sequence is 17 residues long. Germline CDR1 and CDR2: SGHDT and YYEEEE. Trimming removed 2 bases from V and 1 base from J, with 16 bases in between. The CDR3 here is CASSLSFGVRSNQPQHF. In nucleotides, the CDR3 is TGTGCCAGCAGCTTAAGTTTCGGGGTTAGAAGCAATCAGCCCCAGCATTTT.

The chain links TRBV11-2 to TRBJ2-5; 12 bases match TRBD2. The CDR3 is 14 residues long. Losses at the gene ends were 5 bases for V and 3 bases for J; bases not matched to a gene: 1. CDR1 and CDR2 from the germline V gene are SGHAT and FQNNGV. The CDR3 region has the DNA TGTGCCAGCAGCCGGACTAGCGGGAAAGAGACCCAGTACTTC. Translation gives CASSRTSGKETQYF. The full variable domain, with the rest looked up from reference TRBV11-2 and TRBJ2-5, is EAGVAQSPRYKIIEKRQSVAFWCNPISGHATLYWYQQILGQGPKLLIQFQNNGVVDDSQLPKDRFSAERLKGVDSTLKIQPAKLEDSAVYLCASSRTSGKETQYFGPGTRLLVL.

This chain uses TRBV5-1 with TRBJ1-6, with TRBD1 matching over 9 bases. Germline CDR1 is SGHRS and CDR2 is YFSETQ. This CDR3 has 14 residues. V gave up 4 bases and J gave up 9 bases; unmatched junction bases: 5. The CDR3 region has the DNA TGCGCCAGCAGCCCCGACAGGGGGAGTTCACCCCTCCACTTT. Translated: CASSPDRGSSPLHF.

This chain's CDR3 is CASSEAGSGRTTEAFF. DNA of the CDR3: TGTGCCAGCAGTGAAGCGGGGTCCGGGCGGACCACTGAAGCTTTCTTT. The chain couples TRBV25-1 to TRBJ1-1; D ambiguous. The germline V and J ends were trimmed by 2 bases and 4 bases, with 17 bases remaining between them. The CDR3 loop spans 16 amino acids. In germline, CDR1 is MGHDK, CDR2 SYGVNS.

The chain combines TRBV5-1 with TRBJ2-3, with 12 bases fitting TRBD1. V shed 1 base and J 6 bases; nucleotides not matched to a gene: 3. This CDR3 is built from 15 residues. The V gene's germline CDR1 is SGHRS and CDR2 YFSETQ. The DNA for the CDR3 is TGCGCCAGCAGCTTGTGGGGACAGGGGGCGGATACGCAGTATTTT. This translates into CASSLWGQGADTQYF.

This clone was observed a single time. CDR3 nucleotide sequence: TGCGCCAGCAGTTACCGACTCCCTCCAGATACGCAGTATTTT. Protein product: CASSYRLPPDTQYF. The chain has TRBV5-1 and TRBJ2-3; D not resolved. Looked up from germline, CDR1 is SGHRS and CDR2 is YFSETQ. This CDR3 has 14 amino acids. V lost 5 bases and J 4 bases, leaving 14 bases between the germline ends.

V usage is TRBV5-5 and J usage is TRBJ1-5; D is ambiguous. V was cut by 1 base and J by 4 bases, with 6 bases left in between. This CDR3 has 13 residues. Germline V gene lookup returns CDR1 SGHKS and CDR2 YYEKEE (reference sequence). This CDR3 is CASSLTTNQPQHF. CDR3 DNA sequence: TGTGCCAGCAGCTTGACCACTAATCAGCCCCAGCATTTT.